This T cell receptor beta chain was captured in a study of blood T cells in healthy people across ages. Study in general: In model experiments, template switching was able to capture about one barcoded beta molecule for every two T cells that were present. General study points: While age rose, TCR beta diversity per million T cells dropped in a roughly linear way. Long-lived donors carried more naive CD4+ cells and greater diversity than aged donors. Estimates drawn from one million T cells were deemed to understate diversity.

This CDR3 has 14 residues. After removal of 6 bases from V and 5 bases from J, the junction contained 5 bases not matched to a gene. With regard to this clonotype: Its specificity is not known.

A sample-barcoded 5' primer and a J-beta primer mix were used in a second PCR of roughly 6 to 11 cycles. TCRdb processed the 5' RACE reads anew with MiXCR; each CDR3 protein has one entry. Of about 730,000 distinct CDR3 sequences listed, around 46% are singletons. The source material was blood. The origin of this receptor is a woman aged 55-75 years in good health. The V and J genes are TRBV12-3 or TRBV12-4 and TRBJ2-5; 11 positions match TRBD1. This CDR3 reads CASSRGTGGETQYF. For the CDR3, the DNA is TGTGCCAGCAGCCGCGGGACAGGGGGGGAGACCCAGTACTTC.